The entry below gives a single T cell receptor (beta chain) sequence along with its context. Its matching antigen is unknown. The sample is drawn from a study of T cells expressing NK-cell markers. Overall study: CD3+CD56+NKG2C+, CD3+CD56+NKG2C- and CD3+CD56-NKG2C+ T cells, once sorted, supplied the TCR beta repertoires. The study sequenced eight donors, seven HCMV-seropositive and one seronegative. Overall study results and limits: Unclear, still, was the HCMV specificity of the expanded NKG2C+ T cell clones. The study found these clonotypes also leading the CD3+CD56-NKG2C+ fraction in a few donors.

For each CDR3 protein, TCRdb gives one entry from its re-call of the 5' RACE reads, without DNA. Its listing shows 150,000 or so distinct CDR3 sequences. Sequencing used blood T cells: a sorted CD56 or NKG2C T cell subset, CD4+ or CD8+ T cells, or bulk PBMC T cells (not recorded which). This TCR was recovered from a woman between 18 and 69 years old in good health.

CDR3: CASSYSYSGRADGETQYF. The rearrangement joins TRBV6-5 to TRBJ2-5; absent DNA, TCRdb's TRBD2 call cannot be checked. The V gene's germline CDR1 is MNHEY and CDR2 SVGAGI. The CDR3 runs 18 residues.